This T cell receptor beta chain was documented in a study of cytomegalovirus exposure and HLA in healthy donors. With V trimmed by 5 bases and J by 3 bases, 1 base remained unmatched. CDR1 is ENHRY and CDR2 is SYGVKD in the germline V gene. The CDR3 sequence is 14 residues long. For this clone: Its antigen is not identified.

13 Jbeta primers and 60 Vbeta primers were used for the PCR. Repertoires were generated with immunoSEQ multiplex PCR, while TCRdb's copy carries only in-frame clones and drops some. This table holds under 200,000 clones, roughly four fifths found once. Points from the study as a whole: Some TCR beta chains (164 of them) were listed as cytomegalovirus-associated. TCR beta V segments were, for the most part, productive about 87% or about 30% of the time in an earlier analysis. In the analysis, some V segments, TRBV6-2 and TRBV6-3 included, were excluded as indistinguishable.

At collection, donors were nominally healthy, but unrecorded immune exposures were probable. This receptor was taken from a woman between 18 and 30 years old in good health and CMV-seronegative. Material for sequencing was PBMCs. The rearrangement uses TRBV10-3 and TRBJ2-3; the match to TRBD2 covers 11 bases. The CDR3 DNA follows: TGTGCCATCAGTACTAGCGGGGGAACAGATACGCAGTATTTT. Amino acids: CAISTSGGTDTQYF.